The 8 T cell receptor beta chains below come from one sample, sequenced in a study of blood T cell repertoires in COVID-19. Some clones are missing from TCRdb's copy, which holds only in-frame ones; the method was immunoSEQ multiplex PCR. The table shows a few hundred thousand clones, with roughly 80% occurring only once. The sample taken for sequencing was peripheral blood. These receptors originate from a woman in her 50s with acute or convalescent COVID-19.

The V gene is TRBV6-5, the J gene TRBJ2-1; TRBD1 is a possible D gene (6 bases). The ends were cut back, 2 bases at V and 8 bases at J, with 13 bases in the middle. Per the germline V gene, CDR1 is MNHEY and CDR2 is SVGAGI. CDR3 length: 14 amino acids. In DNA, the CDR3 is TGTGCCAGCAGTTACGGGGGCCTCGGGGATGAGCAGTTCTTC. It encodes CASSYGGLGDEQFF.

This rearrangement joins TRBV5-4 to TRBJ2-7, with D unresolved. This CDR3 has 15 residues. Germline V gene lookup returns CDR1 SGHNT and CDR2 YYREEE (reference sequence). Trimming removed 0 bases at V and 4 bases at J, with 14 bases between. The CDR3 region is CASSLGLQRSYEQYF. The CDR3 DNA reads TGTGCCAGCAGCTTGGGTTTACAACGAAGTTACGAGCAGTACTTC.

This sequence joins TRBV30 and TRBJ1-5; 9 bases are shared with TRBD1. The CDR3 loop spans 17 amino acids. Germline V gene lookup returns CDR1 GTSNPN and CDR2 SVGIG (reference sequence). The ends lost 5 bases at V and 4 bases at J; junction bases unmatched: 15. DNA of the CDR3: TGTGCCTGGGCGGATACAGACAGGGGGTTGTGGAATCAGCCCCAGCATTTT. Encoded protein: CAWADTDRGLWNQPQHF.

In its sample, this clone was seen once. This rearrangement joins TRBV27 to TRBJ1-4; D perhaps matches TRBD1 (5 bases). The CDR3 has 16 amino acids. V gave up 7 bases and J gave up 3 bases, with 18 bases separating them. CDR1 and CDR2 from the germline V gene are MNHEY and SMNVEV (reference sequence). The CDR3 spells CASKPARPGANEKLFF. Written as DNA, the CDR3 is TGTGCCAGCAAGCCCGCTCGCCCGGGGGCTAATGAAAAACTGTTTTTT.

The chain links TRBV5-1 to TRBJ2-5, with 7 bases aligning to TRBD1. Germline CDR1 reads SGHRS; CDR2 reads YFSETQ. The V and J ends lost 2 bases and 4 bases, in that order; junction bases with no gene match: 8. There are 15 residues in the CDR3. The CDR3 region is CASSFGDRAGETQYF. The DNA of the CDR3 is TGCGCCAGCAGCTTTGGCGACAGGGCAGGAGAGACCCAGTACTTC.

The chain uses TRBV19 and TRBJ1-1; 9 positions agree with TRBD1. After removal of 4 bases from V and 4 bases from J, the junction contained 7 bases not matched to a gene. Germline-derived CDR1 and CDR2 are LNHDA and SQIVND (reference sequence). This CDR3 has 15 amino acids. CDR3 bases: TGTGCCAGTAGTACTACAGGGGGCACGGGCACTGAAGCTTTCTTT. It is translated as CASSTTGGTGTEAFF.

The rearrangement uses TRBV19 and TRBJ1-2; maybe TRBD1 (6 bases). Trimming pared 6 bases from V and 1 base from J, leaving 12 bases between. Per the germline V gene, CDR1 is LNHDA and CDR2 is SQIVND (reference sequence). This CDR3 region has 14 residues. The CDR3 DNA reads TGTGCCAGTAGACTACAGGGCCTTAACTATGGCTACACCTTC. The encoded protein is CASRLQGLNYGYTF.

The gene calls are TRBV19 and TRBJ1-2, with 8 bases identical to TRBD1. The CDR3 loop spans 16 amino acids. CDR1 and CDR2 from the germline V gene are LNHDA and SQIVND (reference sequence). J was trimmed by 2 bases and V by 7 bases; bases with no gene match: 12. In DNA, the CDR3 is TGTGCCAGTAATGTGGGGCGGGACAGGAGAAACTATGGCTACACCTTC. Protein sequence: CASNVGRDRRNYGYTF.